The following is a T cell receptor (beta chain) sequence with its context. Its antigen is currently unknown. The entry originates in a study of OX40 agonist ivuxolimab in advanced cancers. At the level of the study: Among those enrolled, mean age was 60 years (range roughly 23 to 79) and about 79% were male. The study, taken as a whole, reports: Low clonal expansion, among the lowest seen, marked partial responders at 0.1-3.0 mg/kg. Antigen targets of the expanded peripheral T cells went undetermined.

Profiling relied on immunoSEQ multiplex PCR, and the TCRdb table lists in-frame clones only, not all of them. The table has around 65,000 clones, 90% to 95% seen once; the top ten hold just under 0.3%. Looked up from germline, CDR1 is SGHRS and CDR2 is YFSETQ. V lost 4 bases and J 5 bases, leaving 15 bases between the germline ends. CDR3 length: 14 residues. Sequencing was performed on CD4+ or CD8+ T cells sorted from blood, taken in a trial of the OX40 agonist ivuxolimab. The origin of this receptor is an adult with an advanced solid tumor such as melanoma, head and neck, liver or kidney cancer. The chain uses TRBV5-1 and TRBJ1-1; no clear D. CDR3 DNA sequence: TGCGCCAGCAGCCCCCTTGGTCCTTCGACTGAAGCTTTCTTT. Translating it yields CASSPLGPSTEAFF.